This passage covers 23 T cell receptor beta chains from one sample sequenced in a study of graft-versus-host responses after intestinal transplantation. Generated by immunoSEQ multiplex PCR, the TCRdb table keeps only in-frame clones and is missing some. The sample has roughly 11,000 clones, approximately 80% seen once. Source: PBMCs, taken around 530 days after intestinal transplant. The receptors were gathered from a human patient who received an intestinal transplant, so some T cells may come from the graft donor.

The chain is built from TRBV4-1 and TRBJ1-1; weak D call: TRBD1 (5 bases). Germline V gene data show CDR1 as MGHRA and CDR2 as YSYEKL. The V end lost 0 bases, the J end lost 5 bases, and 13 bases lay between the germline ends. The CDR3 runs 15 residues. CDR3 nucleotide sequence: TGCGCCAGCAGCCAAGAACTGCTGGGGCGGACTGAAGCTTTCTTT. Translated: CASSQELLGRTEAFF.

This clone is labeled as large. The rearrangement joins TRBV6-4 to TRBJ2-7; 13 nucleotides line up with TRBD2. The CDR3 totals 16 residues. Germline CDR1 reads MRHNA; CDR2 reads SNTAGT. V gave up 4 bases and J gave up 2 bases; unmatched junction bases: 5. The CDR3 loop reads CASSAGGLAGTYEQYF. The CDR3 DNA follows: TGTGCCAGCAGTGCTGGGGGACTAGCGGGAACCTACGAGCAGTACTTC.

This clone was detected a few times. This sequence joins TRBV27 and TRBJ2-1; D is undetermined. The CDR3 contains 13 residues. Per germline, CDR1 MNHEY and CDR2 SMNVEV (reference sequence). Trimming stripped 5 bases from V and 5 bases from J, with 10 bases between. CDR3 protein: CASSPLLDNEQFF. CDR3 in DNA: TGTGCCAGCAGTCCCCTGTTGGACAATGAGCAGTTCTTC.

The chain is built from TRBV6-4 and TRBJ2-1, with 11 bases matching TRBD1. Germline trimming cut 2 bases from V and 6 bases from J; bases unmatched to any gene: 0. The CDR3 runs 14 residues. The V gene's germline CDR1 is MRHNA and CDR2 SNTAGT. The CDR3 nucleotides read TGTGCCAGCAGTGACGGGACAGGGGGCAATGAGCAGTTCTTC. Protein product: CASSDGTGGNEQFF.

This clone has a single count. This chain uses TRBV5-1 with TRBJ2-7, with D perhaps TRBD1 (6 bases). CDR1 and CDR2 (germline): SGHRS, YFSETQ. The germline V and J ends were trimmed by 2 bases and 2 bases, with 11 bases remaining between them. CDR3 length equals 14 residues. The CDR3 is CASSLQGGPYEQYF. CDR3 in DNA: TGCGCCAGCAGCTTACAGGGTGGGCCCTACGAGCAGTACTTC.

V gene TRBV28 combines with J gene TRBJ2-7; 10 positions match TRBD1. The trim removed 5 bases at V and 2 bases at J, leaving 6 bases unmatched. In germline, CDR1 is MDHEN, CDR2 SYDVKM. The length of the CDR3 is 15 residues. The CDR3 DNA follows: TGTGCCAGCAGTCCCGGGACAGGGGTGGCCTACGAGCAGTACTTC. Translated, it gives CASSPGTGVAYEQYF.

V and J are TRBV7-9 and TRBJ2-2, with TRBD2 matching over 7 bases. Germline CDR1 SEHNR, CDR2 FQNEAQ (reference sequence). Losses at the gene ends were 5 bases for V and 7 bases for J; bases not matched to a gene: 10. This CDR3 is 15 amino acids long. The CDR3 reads CASSPPSAGDGELFF. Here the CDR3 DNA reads TGTGCCAGCAGCCCACCCTCGGCGGGAGACGGGGAGCTGTTTTTT.

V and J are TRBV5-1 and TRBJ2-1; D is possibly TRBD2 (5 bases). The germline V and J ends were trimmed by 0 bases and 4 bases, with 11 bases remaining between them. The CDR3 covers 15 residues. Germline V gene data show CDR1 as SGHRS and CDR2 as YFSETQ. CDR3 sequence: CASSLAVSEYNEQFF. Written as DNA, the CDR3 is TGCGCCAGCAGCTTGGCCGTTAGCGAGTACAATGAGCAGTTCTTC. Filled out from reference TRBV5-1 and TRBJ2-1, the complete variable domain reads KAGVTQTPRYLIKTRGQQVTLSCSPISGHRSVSWYQQTPGQGLQFLFEYFSETQRNKGNFPGRFSGRQFSNSRSEMNVSTLELGDSALYLCASSLAVSEYNEQFFGPGTRLTVL.

CDR3 in amino acids: CASSIRGSDTQYF. For the CDR3, the DNA is TGTGCCAGTAGTATCCGGGGGTCAGATACGCAGTATTTT. This chain links TRBV19 with TRBJ2-3, with D possibly TRBD2 on 6 matching bases. Trimming shortened V by 3 bases and J by 4 bases, and 8 bases separated the two germline ends. This CDR3 contains 13 residues. CDR1 LNHDA and CDR2 SQIVND come from the germline V gene (reference sequence). The full variable domain, with the rest looked up from reference TRBV19 and TRBJ2-3, is DGGITQSPKYLFRKEGQNVTLSCEQNLNHDAMYWYRQDPGQGLRLIYYSQIVNDFQKGDIAEGYSVSREKKESFPLTVTSAQKNPTAFYLCASSIRGSDTQYFGPGTRLTVL.

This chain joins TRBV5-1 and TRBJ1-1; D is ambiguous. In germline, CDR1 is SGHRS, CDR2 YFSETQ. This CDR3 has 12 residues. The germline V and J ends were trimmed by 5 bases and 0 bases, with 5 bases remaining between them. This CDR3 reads CASRKMNTEAFF. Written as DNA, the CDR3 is TGCGCCAGCAGAAAAATGAACACTGAAGCTTTCTTT.

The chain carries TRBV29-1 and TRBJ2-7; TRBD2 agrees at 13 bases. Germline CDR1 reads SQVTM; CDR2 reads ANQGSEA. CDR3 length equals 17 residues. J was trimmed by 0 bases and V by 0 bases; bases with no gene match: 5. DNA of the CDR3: TGCAGCGTTGAAGATTTGACTAGCGGGGGGAGCTCCTACGAGCAGTACTTC. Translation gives CSVEDLTSGGSSYEQYF.

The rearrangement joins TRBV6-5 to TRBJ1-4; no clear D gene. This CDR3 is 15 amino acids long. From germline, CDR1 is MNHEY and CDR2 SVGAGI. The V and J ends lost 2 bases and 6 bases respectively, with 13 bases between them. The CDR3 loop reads CASSYTGRQDEKLFF. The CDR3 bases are TGTGCCAGCAGTTACACCGGGCGCCAGGATGAAAAACTGTTTTTT.

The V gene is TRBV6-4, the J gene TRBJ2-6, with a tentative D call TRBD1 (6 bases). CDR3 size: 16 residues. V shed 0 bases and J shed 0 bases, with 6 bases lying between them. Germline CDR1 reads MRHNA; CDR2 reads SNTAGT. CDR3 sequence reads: CASSDSGGSGANVLTF. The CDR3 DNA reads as TGTGCCAGCAGTGACTCAGGGGGCTCTGGGGCCAACGTCCTGACTTTC.

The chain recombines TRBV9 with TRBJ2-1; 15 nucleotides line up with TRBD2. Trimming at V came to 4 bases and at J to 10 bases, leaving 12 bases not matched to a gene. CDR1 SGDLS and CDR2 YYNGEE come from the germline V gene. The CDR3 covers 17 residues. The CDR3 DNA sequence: TGTGCCAGCAGCCTCGGACCCCGGACTAGCGGGAGGGGAGAGCAGTTCTTC. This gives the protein CASSLGPRTSGRGEQFF. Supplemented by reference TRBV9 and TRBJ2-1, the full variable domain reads DSGVTQTPKHLITATGQRVTLRCSPRSGDLSVYWYQQSLDQGLQFLIQYYNGEERAKGNILERFSAQQFPDLHSELNLSSLELGDSALYFCASSLGPRTSGRGEQFFGPGTRLTVL.

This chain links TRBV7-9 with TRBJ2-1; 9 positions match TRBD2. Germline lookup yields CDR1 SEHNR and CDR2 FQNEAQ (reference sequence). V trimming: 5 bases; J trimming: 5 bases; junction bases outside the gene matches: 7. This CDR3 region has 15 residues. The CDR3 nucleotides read TGTGCCAGCAGCAAGGTAGCGGGGGCCCACAATGAGCAGTTCTTC. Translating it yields CASSKVAGAHNEQFF.

The CDR3 region has the DNA TGTGCCAGCAGCCCGACTAGATTAGACACAGATACGCAGTATTTT. Translation gives CASSPTRLDTDTQYF. The gene calls are TRBV10-3 and TRBJ2-3; a possible D gene is TRBD2 (6 bases). The V and J ends lost 10 bases and 2 bases respectively, with 19 bases between them. Germline assignment: CDR1 ENHRY and CDR2 SYGVKD. This CDR3 comprises 15 residues.

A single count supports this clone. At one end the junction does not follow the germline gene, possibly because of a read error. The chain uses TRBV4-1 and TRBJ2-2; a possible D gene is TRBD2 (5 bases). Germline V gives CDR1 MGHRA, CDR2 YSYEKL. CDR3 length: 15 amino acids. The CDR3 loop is CASSQEHLVDRGAVF. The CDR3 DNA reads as TGCGCCAGCAGCCAGGAGCATCTAGTAGACCGGGGAGCTGTTTTT.

CDR3 in DNA: TGTGCCAGCAGCCATTCCGGAGAGGGAAACGAGCAGTACTTC. It encodes CASSHSGEGNEQYF. The V gene is TRBV4-2, the J gene TRBJ2-7, with a weak D call TRBD2 (5 bases). The CDR3 extends over 14 amino acids. V lost 3 bases and J 5 bases, leaving 14 bases between the germline ends. In germline, CDR1 is LGHNA, CDR2 YNFKEQ.

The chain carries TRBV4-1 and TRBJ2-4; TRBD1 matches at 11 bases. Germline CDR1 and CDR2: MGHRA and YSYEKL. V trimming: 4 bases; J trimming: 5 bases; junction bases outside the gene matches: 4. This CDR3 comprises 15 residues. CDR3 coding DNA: TGCGCCAGCAGCCTCGGGACAGGGGGGCAAAACATTCAGTACTTC. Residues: CASSLGTGGQNIQYF.

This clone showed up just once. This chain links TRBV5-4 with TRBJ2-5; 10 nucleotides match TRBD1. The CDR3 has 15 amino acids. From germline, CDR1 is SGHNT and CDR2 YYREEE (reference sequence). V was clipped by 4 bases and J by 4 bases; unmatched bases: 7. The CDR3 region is CASSSRQGARETQYF. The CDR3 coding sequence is TGTGCCAGCAGCAGTCGACAGGGGGCTAGAGAGACCCAGTACTTC.

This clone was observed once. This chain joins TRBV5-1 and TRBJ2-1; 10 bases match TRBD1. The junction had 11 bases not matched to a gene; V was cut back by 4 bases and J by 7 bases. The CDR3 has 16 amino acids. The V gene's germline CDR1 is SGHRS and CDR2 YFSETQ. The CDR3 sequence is CASSLQDRGTVNEQFF. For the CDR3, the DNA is TGCGCCAGCAGCCTCCAGGACAGGGGGACGGTGAATGAGCAGTTCTTC. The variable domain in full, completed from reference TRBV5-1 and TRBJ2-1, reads KAGVTQTPRYLIKTRGQQVTLSCSPISGHRSVSWYQQTPGQGLQFLFEYFSETQRNKGNFPGRFSGRQFSNSRSEMNVSTLELGDSALYLCASSLQDRGTVNEQFFGPGTRLTVL.

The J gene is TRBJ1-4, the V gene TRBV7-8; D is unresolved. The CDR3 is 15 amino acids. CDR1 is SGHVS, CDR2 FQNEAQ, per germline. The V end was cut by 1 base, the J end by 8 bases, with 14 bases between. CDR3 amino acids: CASSLVGNLGEKLFF. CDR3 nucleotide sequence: TGTGCCAGCAGCTTAGTAGGGAACCTAGGCGAAAAACTGTTTTTT. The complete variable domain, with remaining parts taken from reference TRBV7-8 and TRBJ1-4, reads GAGVSQSPRYKVAKRGQDVALRCDPISGHVSLFWYQQALGQGPEFLTYFQNEAQLDKSGLPSDRFFAERPEGSVSTLKIQRTQQEDSAVYLCASSLVGNLGEKLFFGSGTQLSVL.

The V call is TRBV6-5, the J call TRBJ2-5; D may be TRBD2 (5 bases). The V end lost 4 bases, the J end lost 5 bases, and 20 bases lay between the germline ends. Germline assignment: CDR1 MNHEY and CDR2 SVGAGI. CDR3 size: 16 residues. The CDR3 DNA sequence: TGTGCCAGCAGTTTCGATTGGGGTACGGGAAGGGAGACCCAGTACTTC. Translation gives CASSFDWGTGRETQYF.